This is a list of T cell receptor beta chains from one sample in a study of blood T cells in healthy people across ages. A single record per CDR3 protein comes from TCRdb applying MiXCR to the 5' RACE reads. The table lists 1.5 million to 2 million distinct CDR3 sequences, roughly 52% of them singletons. Material for sequencing was blood. These receptors all stem from a middle-aged woman in good health. The CDR3 runs from the conserved cysteine through the conserved F or W. A D gene is named only where the DNA matches it firmly. Size values are once, few and many counts, or a class for expanded clones, and some rows have none.

len: 19
abundance: once
v_gene: TRBV7-9
d_gene: NA
j_gene: TRBJ2-1
CDR3aa: CASSLFGGGPDTIQETQFF
CDR3nt: TGTGCCAGCAGCTTATTTGGAGGGGGACCCGATACCATCCAAGAGACCCAGTTCTTC

len: 14
abundance: few
v_gene: TRBV4-1
d_gene: NA
j_gene: TRBJ2-5
CDR3aa: CASSPVDRQETQYF
CDR3nt: TGCGCCAGCAGCCCAGTCGACAGACAAGAGACCCAGTACTTC

len: 14
abundance: NA
v_gene: TRBV2
d_gene: NA
j_gene: TRBJ2-1
CDR3aa: CASTAHELGNEQFF
CDR3nt: TGTGCCAGCACCGCCCACGAGTTAGGCAATGAGCAGTTCTTC

len: 18
abundance: few
v_gene: TRBV4-1
d_gene: TRBD1
j_gene: TRBJ2-1
CDR3aa: CASSQEYYPGTGVNEQFF
CDR3nt: TGCGCCAGCAGCCAAGAGTACTATCCCGGGACAGGGGTCAATGAGCAGTTCTTC

len: 16
abundance: NA
v_gene: TRBV7-6
d_gene: TRBD1
j_gene: TRBJ1-4
CDR3aa: CAGSLGGGNPSEKLFF
CDR3nt: TGTGCCGGCAGCTTAGGAGGGGGCAACCCCAGCGAAAAACTGTTTTTT

len: 15
abundance: few
v_gene: TRBV28
d_gene: TRBD1
j_gene: TRBJ1-2
CDR3aa: CASLQIPGQGRGYTF
CDR3nt: TGTGCCAGCCTACAAATCCCGGGACAGGGTCGAGGCTACACCTTC

len: 15
abundance: NA
v_gene: TRBV2
d_gene: TRBD2
j_gene: TRBJ2-5
CDR3aa: CASSPPLAGGETQYF
CDR3nt: TGTGCCAGCAGCCCCCCCCTAGCGGGGGGAGAGACCCAGTACTTC

len: 16
abundance: NA
v_gene: TRBV11-2
d_gene: NA
j_gene: TRBJ2-7
CDR3aa: CASSSVGGLTGNEQYF
CDR3nt: TGTGCCAGCAGCTCGGTAGGGGGTCTCACGGGGAACGAGCAGTACTTC

len: 15
abundance: few
v_gene: TRBV7-2
d_gene: NA
j_gene: TRBJ2-5
CDR3aa: CASSPMTGYQETQYF
CDR3nt: TGTGCCAGCAGTCCTATGACAGGTTACCAAGAGACCCAGTACTTC

len: 14
abundance: NA
v_gene: TRBV10-1
d_gene: TRBD1
j_gene: TRBJ2-7
CDR3aa: CASSETRTGPEQYF
CDR3nt: TGCGCCAGCAGTGAGACCAGGACAGGCCCCGAGCAGTACTTC

len: 15
abundance: NA
v_gene: TRBV7-2
d_gene: NA
j_gene: TRBJ2-1
CDR3aa: CASSSQGSLISEQFF
CDR3nt: TGTGCCAGCAGCTCCCAGGGGAGTTTGATCAGTGAGCAGTTCTTC

len: 13
abundance: few
v_gene: TRBV6-6
d_gene: NA
j_gene: TRBJ1-2
CDR3aa: CASSYSPGDGYTF
CDR3nt: TGTGCCAGCAGTTACTCACCGGGGGACGGCTACACCTTC

len: 18
abundance: NA
v_gene: TRBV7-9
d_gene: NA
j_gene: TRBJ2-3
CDR3aa: CASSLLASFRGNTDTQYF
CDR3nt: TGTGCCAGCAGCTTACTAGCGAGTTTCCGGGGAAACACAGATACGCAGTATTTT

len: 21
abundance: NA
v_gene: TRBV11-2
d_gene: TRBD1
j_gene: TRBJ2-3
CDR3aa: CASSLYSPPGQGLASTDTQYF
CDR3nt: TGTGCCAGCAGCTTATATTCCCCCCCGGGACAGGGGCTAGCTAGCACAGATACGCAGTATTTT

len: 16
abundance: once
v_gene: TRBV20-1
d_gene: TRBD2
j_gene: TRBJ2-7
CDR3aa: CSATRAGTSGFYEQYF
CDR3nt: TGCAGTGCTACTCGCGCCGGGACTAGTGGGTTCTACGAGCAGTACTTC

len: 15
abundance: NA
v_gene: TRBV4-3
d_gene: NA
j_gene: TRBJ2-5
CDR3aa: CASSQERRRQETQYF
CDR3nt: TGCGCCAGCAGCCAAGAACGGAGGAGGCAAGAGACCCAGTACTTC

len: 15
abundance: NA
v_gene: TRBV28
d_gene: NA
j_gene: TRBJ2-3
CDR3aa: CASSFLPTRTDTQYF
CDR3nt: TGTGCCAGCAGTTTCCTACCAACCCGCACAGATACGCAGTATTTT

len: 15
abundance: few
v_gene: TRBV4-1
d_gene: NA
j_gene: TRBJ2-1
CDR3aa: CASSQVPPPINEQFF
CDR3nt: TGCGCCAGCAGCCAAGTACCACCGCCCATCAATGAGCAGTTCTTC

len: 15
abundance: NA
v_gene: TRBV25-1
d_gene: TRBD2
j_gene: TRBJ2-5
CDR3aa: CASSELGGGAETQYF
CDR3nt: TGTGCCAGCAGTGAATTAGGCGGGGGGGCGGAGACCCAGTACTTC

len: 16
abundance: NA
v_gene: TRBV12-3/TRBV12-4
d_gene: TRBD1
j_gene: TRBJ1-5
CDR3aa: CASSLEGAQGNQPQHF
CDR3nt: TGTGCCAGCAGTTTAGAGGGGGCGCAGGGCAATCAGCCCCAGCATTTT

len: 17
abundance: NA
v_gene: TRBV20-1
d_gene: TRBD1
j_gene: TRBJ1-6
CDR3aa: CSAIVGQSSSYNSPLHF
CDR3nt: TGCAGTGCCATAGTGGGACAGTCGAGCTCCTATAATTCACCCCTCCACTTT

len: 16
abundance: few
v_gene: TRBV7-2
d_gene: NA
j_gene: TRBJ2-3
CDR3aa: CASSPDGNFYTDTQYF
CDR3nt: TGTGCCAGCAGCCCCGATGGTAACTTCTACACAGATACGCAGTATTTT

len: 14
abundance: NA
v_gene: TRBV12-3/TRBV12-4
d_gene: NA
j_gene: TRBJ2-1
CDR3aa: CASTPSLASDEQFF
CDR3nt: TGTGCCAGCACCCCGTCACTAGCTTCTGATGAGCAGTTCTTC

len: 14
abundance: NA
v_gene: TRBV4-3
d_gene: NA
j_gene: TRBJ2-3
CDR3aa: CASSRYSFTDTQYF
CDR3nt: TGCGCCAGCAGCCGGTACAGTTTCACAGATACGCAGTATTTT

len: 15
abundance: NA
v_gene: TRBV4-3
d_gene: TRBD2
j_gene: TRBJ2-5
CDR3aa: CASSHLAGGNNEQYF
CDR3nt: TGCGCCAGCAGCCACCTAGCGGGGGGTAACAATGAGCAGTACTTC

len: 14
abundance: NA
v_gene: TRBV27
d_gene: NA
j_gene: TRBJ1-1
CDR3aa: CASSLSGAGTEAFF
CDR3nt: TGTGCCAGCAGTTTATCGGGGGCTGGGACTGAAGCTTTCTTT

len: 14
abundance: NA
v_gene: TRBV28
d_gene: NA
j_gene: TRBJ2-5
CDR3aa: CASSRLGSSYEQYF
CDR3nt: TGTGCCAGCAGTCGACTGGGGAGCTCCTATGAGCAGTACTTC